The 16 T cell receptor beta chains presented below share a single source sample, sequenced in a study of cytomegalovirus exposure and HLA in healthy donors. PCR was performed using 60 Vbeta and 13 Jbeta primers. Generated by immunoSEQ multiplex PCR, the TCRdb table keeps only in-frame clones and is missing some. The table has about 97,000 clones, roughly 74% seen once. What was sequenced was PBMCs. Every receptor here comes from a woman between 35 and 50 years old in good health and CMV-seronegative.

The chain joins TRBV27 to TRBJ2-3; no firm D call. The CDR3 is 11 residues long. From germline, CDR1 is MNHEY and CDR2 SMNVEV (reference sequence). Deletions cut 2 bases from V and 7 bases from J, with 4 bases between. The CDR3 here is CASSLLNTQYF. In nucleotides, the CDR3 is TGTGCCAGCAGTTTACTTAATACGCAGTATTTT.

V gene TRBV5-1 combines with J gene TRBJ1-1; TRBD1 agrees at 7 bases. The germline CDR1 and CDR2 sequences are SGHRS and YFSETQ. The CDR3 is 14 amino acids. V lost 4 bases, J lost 0 bases, and 3 bases stayed unmatched. CDR3: CASSHGQVNTEAFF. CDR3 nucleotide sequence: TGCGCCAGCAGCCATGGACAGGTGAACACTGAAGCTTTCTTT.

The rearrangement joins TRBV7-2 to TRBJ1-5; perhaps TRBD1 as D (6 bases). Germline CDR1 reads SGHTA; CDR2 reads FQGNSA. V was shortened by 5 bases and J by 0 bases, with 14 bases between the two germline ends. CDR3 size: 16 residues. CDR3 protein: CASSPRTGNSNQPQHF. CDR3 coding DNA: TGTGCCAGCAGCCCCCGTACAGGGAATAGCAATCAGCCCCAGCATTTT.

This clone was recorded only once. The CDR3 DNA follows: TGCGCCAGCAGCCAAGGACTAGCGGAGACCTACGAGCAGTACTTC. It translates to CASSQGLAETYEQYF. This rearrangement joins TRBV4-1 to TRBJ2-7, with 9 bases identical to TRBD2. The CDR3 loop spans 15 amino acids. Germline CDR1 reads MGHRA; CDR2 reads YSYEKL. Germline trimming cut 1 base from V and 2 bases from J; bases unmatched to any gene: 3.

V usage is TRBV19 and J usage is TRBJ2-3, with 10 bases lining up with TRBD2. Losses at the gene ends were 5 bases for V and 4 bases for J; bases not matched to a gene: 6. The germline gives CDR1 LNHDA, CDR2 SQIVND (reference sequence). The CDR3 is 15 amino acids. Here the CDR3 reads CASSGAGGRADTQYF. The CDR3 DNA reads as TGTGCCAGTAGTGGAGCGGGAGGGCGCGCAGATACGCAGTATTTT.

The genes are TRBV27 and TRBJ2-1; TRBD2 agrees at 7 bases. Unmatched junction bases numbered 16, after V lost 3 bases and J lost 2 bases. CDR1 is MNHEY, CDR2 SMNVEV, per germline (reference sequence). CDR3 length: 19 residues. The CDR3: CASSLDGSSGLLTYNEQFF. In DNA, the CDR3 is TGTGCCAGCAGTTTGGATGGGTCTAGCGGCCTACTTACCTACAATGAGCAGTTCTTC.

CDR3 nucleotide sequence: TGTGCCAGCAGCTTGGCGGACGAGCAGTACTTC. Translated, it gives CASSLADEQYF. The genes are TRBV5-6 and TRBJ2-7; no definite D call. In germline, CDR1 is SGHDT, CDR2 YYEEEE. This CDR3 region has 11 residues. The ends were cut back, 0 bases at V and 5 bases at J, with 3 bases in the middle.

CDR3 nucleotides: TGTGCCAGCTATAAGACAGGGGGTGGAGAGCAGTACTTC. This encodes CASYKTGGGEQYF. The chain is built from TRBV5-6 and TRBJ2-7; TRBD1 agrees at 9 bases. The CDR3 is 13 amino acids. Unmatched junction bases numbered 9, after V lost 7 bases and J lost 7 bases. Germline-derived CDR1 and CDR2 are SGHDT and YYEEEE.

The CDR3 DNA reads TGTGCCAGCAGTGAATCCTCTGTCTATTCACCCCTCCACTTT. It encodes CASSESSVYSPLHF. This sequence joins TRBV25-1 and TRBJ1-6; no firm D call. Germline V gene sequence: CDR1 MGHDK, CDR2 SYGVNS. This CDR3 region has 14 residues. The V end was cut by 1 base, the J end by 8 bases, with 9 bases between.

This clone was seen a few times. The chain has TRBV4-2 and TRBJ2-5; D may be TRBD1 (5 bases). The germline CDR1 and CDR2 sequences are LGHNA and YNFKEQ. This CDR3 contains 15 residues. Trimming stripped 1 base from V and 1 base from J, with 10 bases between. CDR3 in amino acids: CASSQAGQGQETQYF. In DNA form, the CDR3 reads TGTGCCAGCAGCCAAGCCGGTCAGGGCCAAGAGACCCAGTACTTC.

The rearrangement joins TRBV29-1 to TRBJ1-1; TRBD1 might be the D (6 bases). V lost 7 bases, J lost 2 bases, and 11 bases lay in between. Germline-derived CDR1 and CDR2 are SQVTM and ANQGSEA. This CDR3 has 12 residues. Here the CDR3 reads CSGSDSNTEAFF. CDR3 in DNA: TGCAGCGGGTCGGACAGTAACACTGAAGCTTTCTTT.

About this clone: This same CDR3 is encoded by further DNA sequences in the sample. The J gene is TRBJ2-7, the V gene TRBV27; 9 bases line up with TRBD1. The ends lost 4 bases at V and 2 bases at J; junction bases unmatched: 3. The CDR3 consists of 14 residues. The germline CDR1 and CDR2 sequences are MNHEY and SMNVEV (reference sequence). The CDR3 DNA follows: TGTGCCAGCAGTTACGGGACAGGGACCTACGAGCAGTACTTC. As protein: CASSYGTGTYEQYF.

CDR3 bases: TGTGCCAGCAGTCTTGAGGAGTACTACGAGCAGTACTTC. It encodes CASSLEEYYEQYF. This chain joins TRBV6-1 and TRBJ2-7; D ambiguous. Germline CDR1 MNHNS, CDR2 SASEGT. Trimming stripped 5 bases from V and 3 bases from J, with 11 bases between. The CDR3 extends over 13 amino acids.

In this sample, this clone turned up a few times. The chain carries TRBV11-1 and TRBJ2-5; TRBD2 might be the D (6 bases). Germline CDR1 and CDR2: SGHAT and FQDESV (reference sequence). The CDR3 has 15 amino acids. V shed 2 bases and J shed 8 bases, with 18 bases lying between them. CDR3 in DNA: TGTGCCAGCAGCTTATTCGTCAGCGGCGCGGGAACCCAGTACTTC. It codes for CASSLFVSGAGTQYF.

This sequence joins TRBV19 and TRBJ2-3; TRBD2 agrees at 11 bases. Germline CDR1 is LNHDA and CDR2 is SQIVND (reference sequence). The CDR3 covers 16 residues. V lost 7 bases to trimming and J lost 0 bases; unmatched junction nucleotides: 6. CDR3 sequence (DNA): TGTGCCAGTATTAGCGGGGGGGCACGGAGCACAGATACGCAGTATTTT. This codes for CASISGGARSTDTQYF.

V is TRBV18 and J is TRBJ2-1; TRBD2 might be the D (5 bases). The germline V and J ends were trimmed by 2 bases and 1 base, with 18 bases remaining between them. The CDR3 totals 18 residues. Germline CDR1 is KGHSH and CDR2 is LQKENI. In nucleotides, the CDR3 is TGTGCCAGCTCACCAGATGGGGTAGCGAAATCGTCCTACAATGAGCAGTTCTTC. Its translation: CASSPDGVAKSSYNEQFF.